These 17 T cell receptor beta chains were all obtained from the same sample, sequenced in a study of OX40 agonist ivuxolimab in advanced cancers. Data came from immunoSEQ multiplex PCR; TCRdb stores just in-frame clones and leaves some out. The table lists roughly 13,000 clones, more than 70% of them singletons. Sequencing used CD4+ or CD8+ T cells sorted from blood, obtained in a trial of the OX40 agonist ivuxolimab. These receptors originate from an adult with an advanced solid tumor such as melanoma, head and neck, liver or kidney cancer.

The sample holds a few counts of this clone. The chain carries TRBV11-3 and TRBJ2-1; 7 bases are a match to TRBD2. The CDR3 runs 14 residues. V lost 5 bases to trimming and J lost 8 bases; unmatched junction nucleotides: 9. CDR1 and CDR2 from the germline V gene are SGHNT and YENEEA. CDR3 DNA sequence: TGTGCCAGCAGCCCTACTGGCGGGAGAGATGAGCAGTTCTTC. Amino acids: CASSPTGGRDEQFF.

The J gene is TRBJ2-7, the V gene TRBV4-3, with 11 bases lining up with TRBD2. The CDR3 runs to 17 residues. Germline assignment: CDR1 LGHNA and CDR2 YSLEER. Losses at the gene ends were 0 bases for V and 3 bases for J; bases not matched to a gene: 7. The CDR3 reads CASSQEHSSGGFYEQYF. CDR3 coding DNA: TGCGCCAGCAGCCAAGAACATTCTAGCGGGGGGTTCTACGAGCAGTACTTC.

The V call is TRBV2, the J call TRBJ2-1; D is uncertain. This CDR3 spans 12 amino acids. V lost 6 bases, J lost 5 bases, and 8 bases lay in between. Germline CDR1 reads SNHLY; CDR2 reads FYNNEI. The CDR3, as DNA: TGTGCCAGCAGGGTAAGGAACAATGAGCAGTTCTTC. Translation gives CASRVRNNEQFF.

In its sample, this clone was seen a few times. This chain links TRBV5-8 with TRBJ2-5; TRBD2 aligns across 13 bases. This CDR3 contains 17 residues. After removal of 4 bases from V and 5 bases from J, the junction contained 11 bases not matched to a gene. Germline V gene lookup returns CDR1 SGHTS and CDR2 YDEGEE. CDR3 nucleotide sequence: TGTGCCAGCAGCCAATTGACCGGGACTAGCGGGACGGAGACCCAGTACTTC. Encoded protein: CASSQLTGTSGTETQYF. Based on the CDR3 plus reference TRBV5-8 and TRBJ2-5, the full variable domain is EAGVTQSPTHLIKTRGQQATLRCSPISGHTSVYWYQQALGLGLQFLLWYDEGEERNRGNFPPRFSGRQFPNYSSELNVNALELEDSALYLCASSQLTGTSGTETQYFGPGTRLLVL.

The chain couples TRBV11-2 to TRBJ2-2; 9 positions agree with TRBD1. The trim removed 7 bases at V and 4 bases at J, leaving 10 bases unmatched. The CDR3 extends over 16 amino acids. The germline V gene has CDR1 SGHAT and CDR2 FQNNGV. The CDR3 DNA is TGTGCCAGCAACATCGGACAGGGGCCGATCACCGGGGAGCTGTTTTTT. It translates to CASNIGQGPITGELFF.

The V and J genes are TRBV9 and TRBJ1-1; D call uncertain. CDR3 length: 13 residues. Germline CDR1 and CDR2: SGDLS and YYNGEE. V was pared by 0 bases and J by 0 bases, with 3 bases between. CDR3 DNA: TGTGCCAGCAGCGTAGAAGTGAACACTGAAGCTTTCTTT. Its protein is CASSVEVNTEAFF.

The rearrangement links TRBV7-8 to TRBJ1-1, with 10 bases fitting TRBD1. V dropped 5 bases and J dropped 5; count of bases not matched to a gene: 8. From germline, CDR1 is SGHVS and CDR2 FQNEAQ. CDR3 size: 15 residues. CDR3 sequence (DNA): TGTGCCAGCAGCCCGCCCCGACAGGGGGCGACTGAAGCTTTCTTT. Protein: CASSPPRQGATEAFF.

The chain recombines TRBV5-4 with TRBJ1-1; D perhaps matches TRBD1 (5 bases). Germline V gene data show CDR1 as SGHNT and CDR2 as YYREEE (reference sequence). Trimming left V 1 base short and J 4 bases short, with 11 bases between. The length of the CDR3 is 14 residues. Written as DNA, the CDR3 is TGTGCCAGCAGCTTGCAGGGAGGTAGCACTGAAGCTTTCTTT. It is translated as CASSLQGGSTEAFF.

The chain recombines TRBV6-5 with TRBJ2-3, with D perhaps matching TRBD2 (5 bases). CDR1 MNHEY and CDR2 SVGAGI come from the germline V gene. The CDR3 length is 15 residues. V lost 3 bases to trimming and J lost 0 bases, with 10 bases between them. CDR3 amino acids: CASSYRGTSTDTQYF. The CDR3 DNA sequence: TGTGCCAGCAGTTATCGGGGAACTAGCACAGATACGCAGTATTTT.

The chain uses TRBV9 and TRBJ2-5; D may be TRBD2 (5 bases). V was cut by 0 bases and J by 5 bases, with 11 bases left in between. From germline, CDR1 is SGDLS and CDR2 YYNGEE. The CDR3 spans 14 residues. The CDR3 is CASSVGSGRETQYF. In DNA, the CDR3 is TGTGCCAGCAGCGTAGGCAGCGGCCGGGAGACCCAGTACTTC.

The rearrangement uses TRBV29-1 and TRBJ1-4; D is ambiguous. CDR3 length equals 10 residues. The germline V gene has CDR1 SQVTM and CDR2 ANQGSEA. V gave up 1 base and J gave up 8 bases, with 2 bases separating them. CDR3 nucleotide sequence: TGCAGCGTTGAAGGGGAAAAACTGTTTTTT. The encoded protein is CSVEGEKLFF.

The genes are TRBV4-3 and TRBJ1-1; unclear D gene. Germline values: CDR1 LGHNA, CDR2 YSLEER. Trimming pared 0 bases from V and 8 bases from J, leaving 13 bases between. The CDR3 covers 14 residues. CDR3 bases: TGCGCCAGCAGCCAAGACTTCATCCCCGGGGAAGCTTTCTTT. Its protein is CASSQDFIPGEAFF.

As for this clone: At one end, the junction sequence differs from germline, possibly due to a read error. The genes are TRBV5-1 and TRBJ2-1; TRBD2 aligns across 9 bases. This CDR3 region has 15 residues. The V gene's germline CDR1 is SGHRS and CDR2 YFSETQ. In nucleotides, the CDR3 is TGCGCCAGCAGCTTGGGACTAGCGGCCTACAATGGGCAGTTCTTC. The encoded protein is CASSLGLAAYNGQFF.

The chain links TRBV9 to TRBJ2-1; D may be TRBD2 (6 bases). In germline, CDR1 is SGDLS, CDR2 YYNGEE. CDR3 length: 14 residues. V gave up 6 bases and J gave up 5 bases, with 15 bases separating them. Here the CDR3 DNA reads TGTGCCAGCAAAAATGGAGGGACGGACAATGAGCAGTTCTTC. Amino acid sequence: CASKNGGTDNEQFF.

The chain is built from TRBV19 and TRBJ2-1; no definite D call. CDR3 length: 12 residues. Between the trimmed V and J ends, which lost 9 bases and 6 bases, there was a span of 12 bases. Germline values: CDR1 LNHDA, CDR2 SQIVND (reference sequence). Here the CDR3 DNA reads TGTGCCAGCCTGACCGTATCCAATGAGCAGTTCTTC. Its protein is CASLTVSNEQFF.

The chain carries TRBV7-9 and TRBJ1-2; TRBD1 is a possible D gene (6 bases). The CDR3 covers 14 residues. Trimming left V 5 bases short and J 4 bases short, with 14 bases between. CDR1 and CDR2 (germline): SEHNR, FQNEAQ (reference sequence). The CDR3 DNA reads TGTGCCAGCAGCCCGGAGGGGGTTGGCTATGGCTACACCTTC. This encodes CASSPEGVGYGYTF. Looking up the rest from reference TRBV7-9 and TRBJ1-2 gives the full variable domain: DTGVSQNPRHKITKRGQNVTFRCDPISEHNRLYWYRQTLGQGPEFLTYFQNEAQLEKSRLLSDRFSAERPKGSFSTLEIQRTEQGDSAMYLCASSPEGVGYGYTFGSGTRLTVV.

V is TRBV28 and J is TRBJ2-3, with 9 bases identical to TRBD1. Germline loops: CDR1 MDHEN, CDR2 SYDVKM. This CDR3 has 12 amino acids. With 4 bases clipped from V and 12 bases from J, the junction kept 5 bases outside the gene matches. The CDR3 DNA is TGTGCCAGCAGTTCCGAGGGACAGGGTCAGTATTTT. Its protein product is CASSSEGQGQYF.